The clone carrying this T cell receptor (beta chain) has a single count. In the original workflow: The authors estimated nucleated cell counts from reference gene primer amplification. Only in-frame clones appear in the TCRdb table, and some are missing; sequencing was by immunoSEQ multiplex PCR. The D gene and trimming were derived from the DNA, and the V and J assignments and clone size from that table. The sample gives 55,000 to 80,000 clones, around four fifths of which show up once; roughly 6% is in the top ten. These data come from a study of blood T cell repertoires in COVID-19. On the study more broadly: Spain, Italy and the United States supplied samples that represented acute and convalescent COVID-19. In each case, the material was cDNA or gDNA derived from T cells, B-cell-depleted T cells, or PBMCs.

The sample was peripheral blood. The receptor was isolated from a human donor in a cohort sampled during active COVID-19.

The CDR3 sequence: CASSSLYRETQYF. CDR3 bases: TGTGCCAGCAGCTCGCTATACCGAGAGACCCAGTACTTC. The gene calls are TRBV7-6 and TRBJ2-5, with D hard to call. V was trimmed by 4 bases and J by 4 bases, leaving 10 bases between them. From germline, CDR1 is SGHVS and CDR2 FNYEAQ. CDR3 size: 13 residues.